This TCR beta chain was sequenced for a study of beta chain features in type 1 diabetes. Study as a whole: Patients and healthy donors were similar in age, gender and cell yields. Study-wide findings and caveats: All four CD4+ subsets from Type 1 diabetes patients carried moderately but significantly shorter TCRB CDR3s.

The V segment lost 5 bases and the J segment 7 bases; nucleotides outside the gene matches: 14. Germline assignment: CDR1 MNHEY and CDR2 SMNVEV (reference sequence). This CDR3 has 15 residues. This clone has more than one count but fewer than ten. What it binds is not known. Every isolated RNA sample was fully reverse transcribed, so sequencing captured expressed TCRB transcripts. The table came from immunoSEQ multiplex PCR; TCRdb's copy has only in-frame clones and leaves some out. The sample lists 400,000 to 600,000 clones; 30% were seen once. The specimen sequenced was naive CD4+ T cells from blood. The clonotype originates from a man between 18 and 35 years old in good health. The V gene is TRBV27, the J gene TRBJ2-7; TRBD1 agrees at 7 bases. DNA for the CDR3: TGTGCCAGCAGTGTACAGGGGTATACCTCGGGGGAGCAGTACTTC. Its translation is CASSVQGYTSGEQYF.